This TCR beta chain was profiled in a study of shared clonotypes between healthy human individuals (dated by TCRdb to about 2020). In the study overall: Two women and three men aged 18 to 49 years were included in the cohort. The study deeply sequenced blood TCR repertoires of roughly five healthy adults to estimate repertoire size and the extent of clonotype sharing between individuals. For each donor, CD4 naive and CD4 memory were each given three plates, CD8 naive was given two plates, and CD8 memory was given one plate. Libraries were prepared and TCR repertoires were sequenced by different laboratories using diverse techniques, in order to increase sequencing depth and limit assay-specific biases. Each donor's leukapheresis produced roughly between roughly 0.85 and 10 billion PBMCs.

The donors were healthy, HIV-negative adults with no recently reported acute infections or vaccinations. Every donor was a Caucasian adult residing in Nashville, Tennessee, USA. CD4+ T cells were enriched by magnetic negative selection; naive cells were then positively selected on CD45RA, and the negative fraction formed the memory subset. After blood collection by leukapheresis, PBMCs were isolated using Ficoll-Histopaque density gradient centrifugation and then cryopreserved in the vapor phase of liquid nitrogen. Purity and quantity of every magnetically sorted T cell population were checked by analytical flow cytometry. Genomic DNA was isolated from each sorted fraction and quantified by UV absorbance on a Nanodrop 2000c. On the study overall, not on this receptor specifically: Rarefaction of sorted-subset datasets indicated incomplete sequencing despite the large sequencing depth. Across four donors, around 5.4% of naive CD4, approximately 4% of naive CD8, 2.3% of memory CD4, and approximately 0.4% of memory CD8 clonotypes were shared. Pairwise subsampling indicated that sequencing depth was expected to affect the degree of clonotype sharing among donors. Larger estimated clonotype richness was generally found for naive subsets than for memory subsets. Sampling was limited to blood, and TCR repertoires in tissue likely differ from TCR repertoires in blood. Because the study included a small number of donors, the genetic and exposure-history diversity represented was limited. Clonotypes shared by all four sorted-subset donors showed higher generation probabilities than non-shared clonotypes.

There are 15 amino acids in the CDR3, from cysteine to phenylalanine inclusive. Only CDR3 DNA is held: 45 bases, read in frame from base 1. Cut back by 6 bases and 8 bases, the V and J ends lie 22 bases apart. Reading the germline V gene gives CDR1 MDHEN and CDR2 SYDVKM. Comment on this clone: Its antigen remains undetermined. No clone much larger than this one lies a single base away; base qualities are absent.

Using the deep immunoSEQ assay, TCR CDR3 regions were amplified from genomic DNA by multiplex PCR. Extracted genomic DNA from each cell subset was distributed evenly across all wells of several immunoSEQ 96-well plates, and each plate was treated as a replicate. For sorted subsets, 200 to 250 ng of genomic DNA, equivalent to around 31,000 T cell genomes, went into each replicate PCR. Purified libraries were quantified with a Qubit 3.0 fluorometer, sized on a Bioanalyzer 2100, and re-quantified with the KAPA Library Quantification kit. Every immunoSEQ 96-well plate was sequenced on a separate single-read 150-cycle Illumina NextSeq 550 flow cell. On the authors' methods: Because the immunoSEQ output included only junctional sequences and no quality scores, the filtering could not be the same as the filtering used for full-length reads. Sequences were annotated with PyIR, a Python wrapper for IgBLAST v1.9, and V/J genes and CDR3 were assigned using IMGT germline references. Any read was removed if the V/J assignment was weak (E-value above 1e-6), the CDR3 was missing, or the read contained stop codons, out-of-frame junctions, or ambiguous translated residues. V3J clonotypes were defined as sequences sharing an identical inferred V gene, J gene, and CDR3 amino acid sequence. Percentage overlap between repertoires was computed as shared unique clonotypes divided by the size of the smaller repertoire. RTK rarefaction, the Chao1 estimator, and Recon v2.1 estimates of unobserved clonotypes were used to assess repertoire richness. OLGA was used to compute generation probabilities for all TCRbeta clonotypes that the gDNA method yielded from a handful of donors. As stored in TCRdb, this immuneACCESS dataset retains in-frame rearrangements with V and J assigned. A fraction of the clones does not appear; measured against another copy, unresolved V genes explain less than half of the discrepancy, and the remainder lacks a known reason. The DNA gave D and trimming, while V, J and clone size come from that table. For this sample the table gives 2 million to 3 million clones, of which over 85% were detected only once. Clones ranked in the top ten supply 0.36% of the sample.

The sequence links TRBV28 to TRBJ1-2; a tentative D match to TRBD1 spans 5 bases. The sequenced material came from naive CD4+ T cells from PBMCs. Explained via the paper, the cell subset or site label denotes: CD45RA+ positively selected. The receptor comes from a man aged 18 to 30 in good health. Some clones in this sample may be carry-over from other donors' samples. Here is the DNA: TGTGCCAGCAGCACCCTCAGTTCGGGGGGGGACGGCTACACCTTC. This translates into CASSTLSSGGDGYTF.